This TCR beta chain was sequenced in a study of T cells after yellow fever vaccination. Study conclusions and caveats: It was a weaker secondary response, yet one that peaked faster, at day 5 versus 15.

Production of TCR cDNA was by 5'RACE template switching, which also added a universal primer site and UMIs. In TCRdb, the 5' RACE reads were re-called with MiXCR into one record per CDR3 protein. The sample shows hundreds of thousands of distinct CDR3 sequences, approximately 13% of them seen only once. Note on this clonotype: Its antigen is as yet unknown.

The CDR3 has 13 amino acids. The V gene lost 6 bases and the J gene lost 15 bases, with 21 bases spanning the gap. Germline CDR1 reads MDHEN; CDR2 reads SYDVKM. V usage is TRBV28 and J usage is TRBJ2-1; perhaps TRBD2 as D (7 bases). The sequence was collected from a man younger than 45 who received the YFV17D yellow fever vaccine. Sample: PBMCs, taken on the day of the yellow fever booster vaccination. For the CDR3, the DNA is TGTGCCAGCAGCCACCTAGGAGGTAGGGGGGGGTTCTTC. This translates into CASSHLGGRGGFF.